This TCR beta chain was documented in a study of breast tumors, draining lymph nodes, adjacent tissues. Many counts were recorded for this clonotype. The target antigen is unknown. Study-level results: Compared with lymph nodes, tumors were less diverse; compared with nontumor tissue, more.

Samples came from axillary lymph nodes draining the breast cancer. TCRdb itself ran the multiplex PCR reads through MiXCR, one entry per CDR3 protein. The repertoire holds approximately 180,000 distinct CDR3 sequences, with about 30% as singletons. Per germline, CDR1 SGDLS and CDR2 YYNGEE. The ends were cut back, 3 bases at V and 7 bases at J, with 23 bases in the middle. CDR3 length: 17 amino acids. The clonotype was recovered from a female donor with breast cancer. Some clones in this sample may be carry-over from other donors' samples. The chain uses TRBV9 and TRBJ2-1, with no clear D. Sequenced material: axillary lymph node tissue. DNA for the CDR3: TGTGCCAGCAGCGGTGGATCGGTCCCCATTGGGTTGAATGAGCAGTTCTTC. It codes for CASSGGSVPIGLNEQFF.